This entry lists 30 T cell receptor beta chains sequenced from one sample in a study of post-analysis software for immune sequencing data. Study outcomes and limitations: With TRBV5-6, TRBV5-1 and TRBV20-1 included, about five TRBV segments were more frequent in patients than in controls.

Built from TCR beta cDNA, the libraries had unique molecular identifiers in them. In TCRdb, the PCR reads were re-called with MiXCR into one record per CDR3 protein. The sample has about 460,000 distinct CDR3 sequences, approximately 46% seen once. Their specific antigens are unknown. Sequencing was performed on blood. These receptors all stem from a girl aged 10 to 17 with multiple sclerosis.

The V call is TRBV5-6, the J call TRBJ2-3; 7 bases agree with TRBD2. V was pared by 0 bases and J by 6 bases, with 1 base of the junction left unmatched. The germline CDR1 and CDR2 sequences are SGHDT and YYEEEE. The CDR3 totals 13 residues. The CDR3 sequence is CASSLGGSDTQYF. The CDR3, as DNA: TGTGCCAGCAGCTTGGGCGGGAGTGATACGCAGTATTTT.

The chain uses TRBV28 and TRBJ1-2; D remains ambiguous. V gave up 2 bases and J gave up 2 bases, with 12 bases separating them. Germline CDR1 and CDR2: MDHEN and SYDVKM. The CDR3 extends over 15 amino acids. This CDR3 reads CASSLKGWLNYGYTF. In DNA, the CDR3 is TGTGCCAGCAGTTTAAAGGGTTGGTTGAACTATGGCTACACCTTC.

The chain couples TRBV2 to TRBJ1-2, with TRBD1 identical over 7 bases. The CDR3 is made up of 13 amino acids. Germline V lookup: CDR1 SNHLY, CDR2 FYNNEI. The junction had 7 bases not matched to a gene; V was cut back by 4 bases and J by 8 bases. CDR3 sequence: CASSGDAGGGYTF. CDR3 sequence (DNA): TGTGCCAGCAGTGGGGACGCAGGGGGGGGCTACACCTTC. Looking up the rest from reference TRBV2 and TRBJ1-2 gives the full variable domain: EPEVTQTPSHQVTQMGQEVILRCVPISNHLYFYWYRQILGQKVEFLVSFYNNEISEKSEIFDDQFSVERPDGSNFTLKIRSTKLEDSAMYFCASSGDAGGGYTFGSGTRLTVV.

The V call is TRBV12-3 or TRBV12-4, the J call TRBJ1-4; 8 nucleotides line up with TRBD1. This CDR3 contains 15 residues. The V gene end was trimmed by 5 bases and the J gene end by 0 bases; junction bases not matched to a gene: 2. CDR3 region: CASSQGASTNEKLFF. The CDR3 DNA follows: TGTGCCAGCAGTCAGGGGGCTTCAACTAATGAAAAACTGTTTTTT.

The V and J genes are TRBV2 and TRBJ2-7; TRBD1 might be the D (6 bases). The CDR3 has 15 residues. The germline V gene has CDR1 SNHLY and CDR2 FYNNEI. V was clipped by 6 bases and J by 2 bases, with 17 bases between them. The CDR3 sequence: CASRGETGIAYEQYF. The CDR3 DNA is TGTGCCAGCAGGGGGGAGACAGGAATTGCCTACGAGCAGTACTTC. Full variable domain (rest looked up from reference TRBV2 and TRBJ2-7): EPEVTQTPSHQVTQMGQEVILRCVPISNHLYFYWYRQILGQKVEFLVSFYNNEISEKSEIFDDQFSVERPDGSNFTLKIRSTKLEDSAMYFCASRGETGIAYEQYFGPGTRLTVT.

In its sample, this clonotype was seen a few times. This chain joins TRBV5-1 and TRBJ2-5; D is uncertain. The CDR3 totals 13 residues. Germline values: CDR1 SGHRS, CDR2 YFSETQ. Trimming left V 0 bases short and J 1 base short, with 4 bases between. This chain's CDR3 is CASSLAVQETQYF. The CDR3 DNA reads TGCGCCAGCAGCTTGGCAGTCCAAGAGACCCAGTACTTC.

The CDR3 here is CSVPGRDGYTF. The CDR3 DNA follows: TGCAGCGTCCCCGGCAGGGATGGCTACACCTTC. The chain joins TRBV29-1 to TRBJ1-2; D might be TRBD1 (5 bases). The ends were cut back, 6 bases at V and 6 bases at J, with 11 bases in the middle. The CDR3 sequence is 11 residues long. Germline V gene lookup returns CDR1 SQVTM and CDR2 ANQGSEA.

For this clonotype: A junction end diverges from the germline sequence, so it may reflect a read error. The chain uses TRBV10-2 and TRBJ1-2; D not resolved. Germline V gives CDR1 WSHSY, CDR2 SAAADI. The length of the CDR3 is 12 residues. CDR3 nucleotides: TGCGACAGCTTCAAGGGAGACTATGGCTACACCTTC. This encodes CDSFKGDYGYTF.

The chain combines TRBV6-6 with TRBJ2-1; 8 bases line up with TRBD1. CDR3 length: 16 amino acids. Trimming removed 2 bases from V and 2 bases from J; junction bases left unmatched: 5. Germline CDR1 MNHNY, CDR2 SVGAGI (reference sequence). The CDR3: CASSYGGQETYNEQFF. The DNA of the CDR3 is TGTGCCAGCAGTTACGGGGGACAGGAAACCTACAATGAGCAGTTCTTC.

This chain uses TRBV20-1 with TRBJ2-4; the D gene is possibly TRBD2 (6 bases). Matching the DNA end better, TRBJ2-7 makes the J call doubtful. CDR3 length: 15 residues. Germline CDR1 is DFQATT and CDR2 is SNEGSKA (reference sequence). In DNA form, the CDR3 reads TGCAGTGCTATCGACCTCAAAGCGGGCACCTACGAGCAGTACTTC. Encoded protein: CSAIDLKAGTYEQYF.

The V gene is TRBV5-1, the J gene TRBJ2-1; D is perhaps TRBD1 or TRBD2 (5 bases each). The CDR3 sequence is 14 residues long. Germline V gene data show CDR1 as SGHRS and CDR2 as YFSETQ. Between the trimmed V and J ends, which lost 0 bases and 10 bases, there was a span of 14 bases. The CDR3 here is CASSLDADEGEQFF. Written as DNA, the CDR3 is TGCGCCAGCAGCTTGGATGCCGACGAGGGGGAGCAGTTCTTC.

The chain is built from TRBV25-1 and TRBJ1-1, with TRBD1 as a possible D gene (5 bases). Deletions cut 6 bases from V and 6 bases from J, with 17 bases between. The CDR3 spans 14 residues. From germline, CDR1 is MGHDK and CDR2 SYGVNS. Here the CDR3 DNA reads TGTGCCAGCAGGGGGGGGACGATAGGGGCTGAAGCTTTCTTT. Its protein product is CASRGGTIGAEAFF.

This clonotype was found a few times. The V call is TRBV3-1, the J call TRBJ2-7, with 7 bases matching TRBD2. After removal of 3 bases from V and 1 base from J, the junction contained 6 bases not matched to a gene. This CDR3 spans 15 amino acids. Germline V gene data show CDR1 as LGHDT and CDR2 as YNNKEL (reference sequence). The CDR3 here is CASSQGLAASYEQYF. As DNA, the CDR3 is TGTGCCAGCAGCCAGGGGCTAGCGGCTTCCTACGAGCAGTACTTC.

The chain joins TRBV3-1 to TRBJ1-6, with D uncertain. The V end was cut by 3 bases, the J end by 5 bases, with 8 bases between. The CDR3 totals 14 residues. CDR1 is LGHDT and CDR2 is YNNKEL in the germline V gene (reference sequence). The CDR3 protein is CASSQGIHNSPLHF. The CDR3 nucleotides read TGTGCCAGCAGCCAGGGAATTCATAATTCACCCCTCCACTTT.

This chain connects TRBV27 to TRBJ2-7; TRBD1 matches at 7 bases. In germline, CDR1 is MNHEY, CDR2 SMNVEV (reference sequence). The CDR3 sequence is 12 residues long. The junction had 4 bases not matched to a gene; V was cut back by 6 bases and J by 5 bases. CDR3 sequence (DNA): TGTGCCAGCAGACGGACAGGCGACGAGCAGTACTTC. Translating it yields CASRRTGDEQYF.

The CDR3 DNA is TGTGCCAGCCGGGGAGCGGCAGATACGCAGTATTTT. Translated: CASRGAADTQYF. This chain links TRBV9 with TRBJ2-3, with a possible D match to TRBD2 (5 bases). Trimming left V 7 bases short and J 4 bases short, with 10 bases between. Germline V gives CDR1 SGDLS, CDR2 YYNGEE. The CDR3 has 12 amino acids.

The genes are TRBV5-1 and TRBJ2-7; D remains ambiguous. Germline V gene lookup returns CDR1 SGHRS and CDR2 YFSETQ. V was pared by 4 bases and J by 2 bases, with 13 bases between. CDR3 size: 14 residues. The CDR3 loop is CASSDRRSTYEQYF. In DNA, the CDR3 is TGCGCCAGCAGCGATCGACGGTCCACCTACGAGCAGTACTTC.

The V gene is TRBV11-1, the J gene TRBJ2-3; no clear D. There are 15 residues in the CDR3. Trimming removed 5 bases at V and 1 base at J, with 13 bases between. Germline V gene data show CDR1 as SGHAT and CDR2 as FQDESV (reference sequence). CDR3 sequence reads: CASSPQPGGTDTQYF. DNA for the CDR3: TGTGCCAGCAGCCCCCAGCCCGGCGGCACAGATACGCAGTATTTT.

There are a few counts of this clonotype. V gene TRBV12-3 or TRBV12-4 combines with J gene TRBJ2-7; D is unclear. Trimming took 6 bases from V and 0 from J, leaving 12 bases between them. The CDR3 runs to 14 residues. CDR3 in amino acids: CASSQQTISYEQYF. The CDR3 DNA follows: TGTGCCAGCAGCCAACAGACGATCTCCTACGAGCAGTACTTC.

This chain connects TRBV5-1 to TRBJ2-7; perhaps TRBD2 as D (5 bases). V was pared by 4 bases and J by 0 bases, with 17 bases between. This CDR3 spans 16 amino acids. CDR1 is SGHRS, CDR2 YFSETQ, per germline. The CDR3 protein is CASSPEVSLSSYEQYF. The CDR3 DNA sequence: TGCGCCAGCAGCCCGGAGGTCAGCCTAAGCTCCTACGAGCAGTACTTC.

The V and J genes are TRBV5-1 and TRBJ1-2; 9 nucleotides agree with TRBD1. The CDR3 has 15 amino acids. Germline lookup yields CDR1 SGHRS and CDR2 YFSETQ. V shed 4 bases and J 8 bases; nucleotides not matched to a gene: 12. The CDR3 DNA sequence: TGCGCCAGCAGCGGAGTCCCGGGACAGGGCTTGGGCTACACCTTC. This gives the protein CASSGVPGQGLGYTF.

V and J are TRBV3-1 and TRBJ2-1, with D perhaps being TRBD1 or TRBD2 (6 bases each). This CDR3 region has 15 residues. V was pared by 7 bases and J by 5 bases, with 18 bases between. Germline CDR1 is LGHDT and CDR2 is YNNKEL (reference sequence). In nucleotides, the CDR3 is TGTGCCAGCATCCTAGGGGGGCCAGTAAACAATGAGCAGTTCTTC. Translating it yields CASILGGPVNNEQFF.

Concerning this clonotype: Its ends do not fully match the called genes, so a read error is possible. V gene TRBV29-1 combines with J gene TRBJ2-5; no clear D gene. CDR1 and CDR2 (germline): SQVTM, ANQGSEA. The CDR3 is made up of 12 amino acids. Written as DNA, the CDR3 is TGCAGCGTTGAGGCGGTGCGTGAGACCCGGTACTTC. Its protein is CSVEAVRETRYF.

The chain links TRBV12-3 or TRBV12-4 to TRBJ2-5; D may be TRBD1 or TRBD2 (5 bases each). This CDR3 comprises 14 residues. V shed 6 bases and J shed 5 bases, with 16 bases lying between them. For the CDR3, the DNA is TGTGCCAGCAGCCCCTCCCGGGGCTGGGAGACCCAGTACTTC. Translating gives CASSPSRGWETQYF.

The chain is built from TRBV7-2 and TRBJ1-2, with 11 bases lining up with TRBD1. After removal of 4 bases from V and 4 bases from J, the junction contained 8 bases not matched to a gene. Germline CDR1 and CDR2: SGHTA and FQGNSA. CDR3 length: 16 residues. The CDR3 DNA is TGTGCCAGCAGCTCCGGACAGGGGGCGTTCGGCTATGGCTACACCTTC. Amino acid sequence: CASSSGQGAFGYGYTF.

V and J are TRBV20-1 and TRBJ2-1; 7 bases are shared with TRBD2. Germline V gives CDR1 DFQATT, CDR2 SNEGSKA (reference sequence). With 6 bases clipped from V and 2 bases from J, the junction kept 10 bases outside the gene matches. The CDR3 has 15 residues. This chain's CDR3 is CSAQGGSRAYNEQFF. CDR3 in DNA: TGCAGTGCCCAGGGCGGGAGTAGGGCCTACAATGAGCAGTTCTTC.

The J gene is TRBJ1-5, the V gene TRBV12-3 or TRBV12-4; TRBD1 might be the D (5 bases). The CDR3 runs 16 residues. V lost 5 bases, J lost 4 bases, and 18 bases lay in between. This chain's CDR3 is CASSRSDTGGNQPQHF. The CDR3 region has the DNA TGTGCCAGCAGTCGGTCGGACACTGGGGGAAATCAGCCCCAGCATTTT.

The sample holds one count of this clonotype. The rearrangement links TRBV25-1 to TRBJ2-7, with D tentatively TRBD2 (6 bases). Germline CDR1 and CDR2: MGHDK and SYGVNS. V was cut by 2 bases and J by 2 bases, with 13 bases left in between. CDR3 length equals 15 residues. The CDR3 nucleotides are TGTGCCAGCAGTGAAAAAGTGGGAGGAACCTACGAGCAGTACTTC. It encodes CASSEKVGGTYEQYF.

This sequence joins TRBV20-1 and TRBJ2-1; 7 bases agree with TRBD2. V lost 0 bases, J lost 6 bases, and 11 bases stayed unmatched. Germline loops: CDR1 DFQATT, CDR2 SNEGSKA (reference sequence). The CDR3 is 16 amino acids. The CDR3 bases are TGCAGTGCTAGAGAGACGGGAGGCAACCGGCCCAATGAGCAGTTCTTC. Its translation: CSARETGGNRPNEQFF.

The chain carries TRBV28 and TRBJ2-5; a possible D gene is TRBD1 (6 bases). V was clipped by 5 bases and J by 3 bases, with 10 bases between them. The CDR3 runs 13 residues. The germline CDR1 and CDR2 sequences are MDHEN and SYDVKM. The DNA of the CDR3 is TGTGCCAGCAGTCCAGACAGGAAAGAGACCCAGTACTTC. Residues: CASSPDRKETQYF.